The clone carrying this T cell receptor beta chain has only one observation. Clones were read by immunoSEQ multiplex PCR, and TCRdb kept only the in-frame ones, dropping some. The profile shows about 230,000 clones, approximately 80% of them singletons. Trimming left V 7 bases short and J 1 base short, with 19 bases between. This CDR3 spans 16 amino acids. From germline, CDR1 is SNHLY and CDR2 FYNNEI. The sample originates from a study of control samples from healthy donors and cancer patients. V gene TRBV2 combines with J gene TRBJ1-1; D may be TRBD1 (6 bases). Sequenced material: PBMCs. This receptor was taken from a woman aged 55 to 70 with lung cancer. The CDR3 loop reads CASIPAAGGANTEAFF. As DNA, the CDR3 is TGTGCCAGCATCCCCGCTGCTGGGGGGGCGAACACTGAAGCTTTCTTT.